The 18 T cell receptor beta chains presented below share a single source sample, sequenced in a study of CD8 T cells in ankylosing spondylitis. TCRdb used MiXCR to reprocess the 5' RACE reads, holding one entry per CDR3 protein. The profile shows roughly 69,000 distinct CDR3 sequences, over 4% of them singletons. Sequencing was carried out using blood, either unsorted or a sorted T cell fraction (not recorded which). Receptor source: a male donor with ankylosing spondylitis or in good health (not recorded which).

This clonotype has at least ten counts. Sequence at one end of the junction differs from germline and may be a read error. V and J are TRBV12-3 or TRBV12-4 and TRBJ2-7; TRBD2 is a possible D gene (6 bases). The CDR3 is made up of 12 amino acids. CDR3 in DNA: TGTGCCAGCAGTTTAGAACTTCGGGGGTTGAACTTC. Its protein is CASSLELRGLNF.

This clonotype appeared a few times. The rearrangement joins TRBV13 to TRBJ2-6; D gene uncertain. Deletions cut 8 bases from V and 0 bases from J, with 11 bases between. CDR3 length: 15 residues. From germline, CDR1 is PRHDT and CDR2 FYEKMQ (reference sequence). CDR3 in amino acids: CASGVPYSGANVLTF. DNA for the CDR3: TGTGCCAGCGGGGTGCCCTACTCTGGGGCCAACGTCCTGACTTTC.

This clonotype was detected ten times or more. This chain uses TRBV6-1 with TRBJ1-1; no definite D call. CDR1 and CDR2 (germline): MNHNS, SASEGT. CDR3 size: 13 residues. Trimming cost V 1 base and J 3 bases, with 6 bases left between them. CDR3 protein: CASSEVGYTEAFF. The CDR3, as DNA: TGTGCCAGCAGTGAAGTCGGTTACACTGAAGCTTTCTTT.

This clonotype was picked up many times. This chain joins TRBV11-2 and TRBJ1-1, with D hard to call. Trimming left V 0 bases short and J 1 base short, with 21 bases between. Germline V gene lookup returns CDR1 SGHAT and CDR2 FQNNGV. The CDR3 spans 19 residues. CDR3 region: CASSLDRRDFGPPNTEAFF. The CDR3 DNA sequence: TGTGCCAGCAGCTTAGATCGGCGGGATTTTGGACCACCGAACACTGAAGCTTTCTTT.

This clonotype was seen ten or more times. The chain uses TRBV10-3 and TRBJ1-1; 8 positions agree with TRBD1. This CDR3 comprises 13 residues. CDR1 and CDR2 from the germline V gene are ENHRY and SYGVKD. V shed 6 bases and J 4 bases; nucleotides not matched to a gene: 4. CDR3: CAIRQGAGTEAFF. The CDR3 nucleotides are TGTGCCATCAGGCAGGGGGCAGGCACTGAAGCTTTCTTT.

Ten or more counts support this clonotype. The V and J genes are TRBV20-1 and TRBJ1-1; D gene unclear. CDR1 DFQATT and CDR2 SNEGSKA come from the germline V gene (reference sequence). Trimming shortened V by 0 bases and J by 6 bases, and 5 bases separated the two germline ends. There are 11 residues in the CDR3. CDR3 protein: CSAREVPEAFF. In DNA form, the CDR3 reads TGCAGTGCTAGAGAGGTCCCTGAAGCTTTCTTT.

V gene TRBV30 combines with J gene TRBJ2-1; weak D call: TRBD1 (5 bases). Germline V lookup: CDR1 GTSNPN, CDR2 SVGIG (reference sequence). This CDR3 comprises 12 residues. V lost 4 bases, J lost 5 bases, and 9 bases lay in between. This CDR3 reads CAWTRQNNEQFF. CDR3 coding DNA: TGTGCCTGGACAAGACAGAACAATGAGCAGTTCTTC. The whole variable domain, remainder taken from reference TRBV30 and TRBJ2-1, is SQTIHQWPATLVQPVGSPLSLECTVEGTSNPNLYWYRQAAGRGLQLLFYSVGIGQISSEVPQNLSASRPQDRQFILSSKKLLLSDSGFYLCAWTRQNNEQFFGPGTRLTVL.

This clonotype was counted at least ten times. The CDR3 reads CASSGDSGSNQPQHF. In nucleotides, the CDR3 is TGTGCCAGCAGTGGGGACTCGGGGAGCAATCAGCCCCAGCATTTT. The V and J genes are TRBV6-1 and TRBJ1-5, with D maybe TRBD1 (5 bases). This CDR3 spans 15 amino acids. The ends were cut back, 4 bases at V and 1 base at J, with 11 bases in the middle. CDR1 is MNHNS and CDR2 is SASEGT in the germline V gene.

At least ten counts were recorded for this clonotype. The chain uses TRBV9 and TRBJ1-6; D might be TRBD1 (5 bases). The V end lost 0 bases, the J end lost 6 bases, and 10 bases lay between the germline ends. The CDR3 runs to 15 residues. Germline values: CDR1 SGDLS, CDR2 YYNGEE. Here the CDR3 DNA reads TGTGCCAGCAGCGTAGATGGGCAGGGTAATTCACCCCTCCACTTT. Translated, it gives CASSVDGQGNSPLHF.

This clonotype was seen only a few times. The chain carries TRBV5-1 and TRBJ2-1, with TRBD1 matching 7 bases. Germline CDR1 SGHRS, CDR2 YFSETQ. The CDR3 runs 12 residues. Germline trimming cut 0 bases from V and 10 bases from J; bases unmatched to any gene: 1. The CDR3 sequence: CASSLGDSEQFF. In DNA form, the CDR3 reads TGCGCCAGCAGCTTGGGGGACAGCGAGCAGTTCTTC.

On this clonotype: The germline gene is not matched at one end of the junction; a read error may be the cause. The CDR3 region is CASSTGQGRVNTEAFF. The CDR3 bases are TGTGCCAGCAGCACCGGACAGGGCAGGGTTAACACTGAAGCTTTCTTT. The chain recombines TRBV5-1 with TRBJ1-1, with 8 positions matching TRBD1. The CDR3 length is 16 residues. From germline, CDR1 is SGHRS and CDR2 YFSETQ.

This clonotype was seen many times. The V and J genes are TRBV6-5 and TRBJ1-6; D is uncertain. The CDR3 has 13 residues. Trimming removed 0 bases at V and 9 bases at J, with 6 bases between. Looked up from germline, CDR1 is MNHEY and CDR2 is SVGAGI. The CDR3 protein is CASSYSAPSPLHF. The CDR3 DNA follows: TGTGCCAGCAGTTACTCTGCCCCTTCACCCCTCCACTTT.

This clonotype was counted at least ten times. The chain recombines TRBV6-2 or TRBV6-3 with TRBJ2-2; D unresolved. CDR3 length: 15 residues. CDR1 and CDR2 from the germline V gene are MNHEY and SVGEGT. Trimming cost V 4 bases and J 1 base, with 10 bases left between them. In DNA form, the CDR3 reads TGTGCCAGCAGTTGGACGGAATTGAACACCGGGGAGCTGTTTTTT. Its protein is CASSWTELNTGELFF.

Comment on this clonotype: One junction end does not reproduce the germline sequence, and a read error may be involved. The genes are TRBV12-3 or TRBV12-4 and TRBJ2-3; D possibly matches TRBD1 or TRBD2 (5 bases each). The CDR3 covers 14 residues. The CDR3 bases are TGTGCCAGCCAACGGGGCGGCGGCACAGGTACGCAGTATTTT. Translation: CASQRGGGTGTQYF.

This clonotype was detected many times. The V gene is TRBV20-1, the J gene TRBJ1-2; tentatively, D is TRBD1 (5 bases). V shed 5 bases and J shed 4 bases, with 14 bases lying between them. The CDR3 covers 13 residues. The germline V gene encodes CDR1 DFQATT and CDR2 SNEGSKA (reference sequence). In DNA, the CDR3 is TGCAGTGCTCAATCCGGGACTGGCTATGGCTACACCTTC. Protein product: CSAQSGTGYGYTF.

Many counts were recorded for this clonotype. The chain couples TRBV28 to TRBJ1-1; D is possibly TRBD1 (5 bases). Germline loops: CDR1 MDHEN, CDR2 SYDVKM. Trimming shortened V by 7 bases and J by 4 bases, and 22 bases separated the two germline ends. CDR3 size: 16 residues. The CDR3 protein is CASTFGGEVRGTEAFF. CDR3 coding DNA: TGTGCCAGCACCTTTGGGGGAGAGGTGCGGGGCACTGAAGCTTTCTTT. Supplemented by reference TRBV28 and TRBJ1-1, the full variable domain reads DVKVTQSSRYLVKRTGEKVFLECVQDMDHENMFWYRQDPGLGLRLIYFSYDVKMKEKGDIPEGYSVSREKKERFSLILESASTNQTSMYLCASTFGGEVRGTEAFFGQGTRLTVV.

This clonotype was seen ten or more times. J is TRBJ1-5 and V is TRBV10-3, with D perhaps TRBD1 (5 bases). The V gene lost 0 bases and the J gene lost 3 bases, with 9 bases spanning the gap. CDR3 length: 15 residues. Germline assignment: CDR1 ENHRY and CDR2 SYGVKD. The CDR3 DNA reads as TGTGCCATCAGTGAGTCGGGACGCAACAATCAGCCCCAGCATTTT. Protein sequence: CAISESGRNNQPQHF.

This clonotype was counted many times. DNA for the CDR3: TGCAGCGTTGCTGAGCTCCGTGGCCCTCAAGAGACCCAGTACTTC. Translating gives CSVAELRGPQETQYF. The J gene is TRBJ2-5, the V gene TRBV29-1; no reliable D call. The length of the CDR3 is 15 residues. CDR1 is SQVTM and CDR2 is ANQGSEA in the germline V gene. The germline V and J ends were trimmed by 4 bases and 2 bases, with 17 bases remaining between them.